This TCR beta chain derives from a study of graft-versus-host responses after intestinal transplantation. The wider study: Transplants given to recipients were multivisceral, liver-intestinal, or isolated intestinal.

V lost 5 bases and J lost 0, with 11 bases in between. Germline CDR1 and CDR2: MDHEN and SYDVKM. The CDR3 has 15 amino acids. Using immunoSEQ multiplex PCR, the repertoire was profiled, and TCRdb retains in-frame clones only, with some absent. The sample holds approximately 60,000 clones, roughly nine tenths seen once. To note about this clone: The target antigen is unknown.

Whole-study results and caveats: GvH clones occurred in recipient marrow; some first appeared in ileum or blood.

The sequence came from a human donor who was the organ donor for an intestinal transplant. Specimen: unstimulated CD8+ T cells sorted from spleen or lymph node cells, collected before transplant. The chain joins TRBV28 to TRBJ1-3, with D perhaps matching TRBD1 (5 bases). The CDR3 sequence is CASSPPTASGNTIYF. The CDR3 bases are TGTGCCAGCAGTCCTCCGACAGCCTCTGGAAACACCATATATTTT.